Shown below are 10 T cell receptor beta chains from a single sample sequenced in a study of T cells in Graves' hyperthyroidism and ophthalmopathy. TCR beta CDR3 regions were amplified from RNA transcripts. The primer set for the first-round RT-PCR of the TCR CDR3 was HTBI. Each CDR3 protein is one row after TCRdb ran MiXCR on the multiplex PCR reads. Of 660,000 or so distinct CDR3 sequences listed, just under 45% are singletons. Sequencing was performed on peripheral blood or thyroid tissue (not recorded which). These TCRs come from an adult man with Graves' disease, either hyperthyroidism or ophthalmopathy (not recorded which).

This sequence joins TRBV9 and TRBJ2-7, with TRBD2 matching 10 bases. The junction had 3 bases not matched to a gene; V was cut back by 4 bases and J by 2 bases. Germline assignment: CDR1 SGDLS and CDR2 YYNGEE. The CDR3 sequence is 14 residues long. CDR3 sequence reads: CASSQREGPYEQYF. CDR3 nucleotide sequence: TGTGCCAGCAGCCAGCGGGAGGGCCCCTACGAGCAGTACTTC.

As regards this clonotype: Just one base apart from a much larger clone, this may be a read error. As the CDR3 is not closed by the conserved phenylalanine or tryptophan, this likely results from a read error. The V call is TRBV10-3, the J call TRBJ1-5; the match to TRBD1 covers 9 bases. Looked up from germline, CDR1 is ENHRY and CDR2 is SYGVKD. J was trimmed by 5 bases and V by 4 bases; bases with no gene match: 0. The CDR3 has 13 amino acids. CDR3 in DNA: TGTGCCATCAGTGGGACAGGGGATCAGCCCCAGCATCTT. Amino acids: CAISGTGDQPQHL.

The rearrangement uses TRBV2 and TRBJ1-4; D unclear. The CDR3 is made up of 12 amino acids. Germline loops: CDR1 SNHLY, CDR2 FYNNEI. CDR3 bases: TGTGCAGCAGTAACAACTAATGAAAAACTGTTTTTT. It codes for CAAVTTNEKLFF.

The chain couples TRBV10-2 to TRBJ1-1, with 8 bases that match TRBD1. The trim removed 7 bases at V and 3 bases at J, leaving 10 bases unmatched. Germline V lookup: CDR1 WSHSY, CDR2 SAAADI. The CDR3 length is 15 residues. As DNA, the CDR3 is TGCGCCAGCAACCCCCAGGGGGCTGGGGACACTGAAGCTTTCTTT. It yields the protein CASNPQGAGDTEAFF.

The chain recombines TRBV19 with TRBJ2-7; 9 bases are shared with TRBD1. The CDR3 is made up of 15 amino acids. Per the germline V gene, CDR1 is LNHDA and CDR2 is SQIVND (reference sequence). With 2 bases clipped from V and 3 bases from J, the junction kept 5 bases outside the gene matches. CDR3 in amino acids: CASSITGTGIYEQYF. In DNA, the CDR3 is TGTGCCAGTAGTATAACCGGGACAGGGATCTACGAGCAGTACTTC.

The J gene is TRBJ2-2, the V gene TRBV7-3; TRBD1 matches 7 bases. This CDR3 is 14 amino acids long. Per germline, CDR1 SGHTA and CDR2 FQGTGA. V was pared by 4 bases and J by 4 bases, with 3 bases of the junction left unmatched. As DNA, the CDR3 is TGTGCCAGCAGCTCCAGGGGGAGCACCGGGGAGCTGTTTTTT. The encoded protein is CASSSRGSTGELFF.

The table lists this clonotype with a few counts. The chain links TRBV10-3 to TRBJ2-2, with 13 bases identical to TRBD2. Per germline, CDR1 ENHRY and CDR2 SYGVKD. Trimming cost V 0 bases and J 1 base; bases outside gene matches: 2. The CDR3 consists of 18 residues. The CDR3 bases are TGTGCCATCAGTGAGTCGGGGACTAGCGGGGTGAACACCGGGGAGCTGTTTTTT. The encoded protein is CAISESGTSGVNTGELFF.

This clonotype was counted ten times or more. This sequence joins TRBV20-1 and TRBJ1-2, with D possibly being TRBD1 (5 bases). V lost 3 bases and J lost 6, with 11 bases in between. The CDR3 sequence is 12 residues long. Germline loops: CDR1 DFQATT, CDR2 SNEGSKA (reference sequence). The CDR3 sequence is CSASRGRDGYTF. Here the CDR3 DNA reads TGCAGTGCTAGTAGGGGTCGGGATGGCTACACCTTC.

The rearrangement uses TRBV6-5 and TRBJ2-7; 7 bases map to TRBD2. Per germline, CDR1 MNHEY and CDR2 SVGAGI. The CDR3 contains 15 residues. V gave up 4 bases and J gave up 3 bases; unmatched junction bases: 9. CDR3 sequence reads: CASSFPSGGFYEQYF. As DNA, the CDR3 is TGTGCCAGCAGTTTCCCTAGCGGAGGTTTCTACGAGCAGTACTTC.

This clonotype showed up many times. The rearrangement uses TRBV24-1 and TRBJ1-5, with unresolved D. Germline values: CDR1 KGHDR, CDR2 SFDVKD. The CDR3 runs to 15 residues. The ends were cut back, 3 bases at V and 2 bases at J, with 10 bases in the middle. The CDR3 spells CATSDPRDGNQPQHF. In DNA, the CDR3 is TGTGCCACCAGTGATCCAAGGGATGGCAATCAGCCCCAGCATTTT.